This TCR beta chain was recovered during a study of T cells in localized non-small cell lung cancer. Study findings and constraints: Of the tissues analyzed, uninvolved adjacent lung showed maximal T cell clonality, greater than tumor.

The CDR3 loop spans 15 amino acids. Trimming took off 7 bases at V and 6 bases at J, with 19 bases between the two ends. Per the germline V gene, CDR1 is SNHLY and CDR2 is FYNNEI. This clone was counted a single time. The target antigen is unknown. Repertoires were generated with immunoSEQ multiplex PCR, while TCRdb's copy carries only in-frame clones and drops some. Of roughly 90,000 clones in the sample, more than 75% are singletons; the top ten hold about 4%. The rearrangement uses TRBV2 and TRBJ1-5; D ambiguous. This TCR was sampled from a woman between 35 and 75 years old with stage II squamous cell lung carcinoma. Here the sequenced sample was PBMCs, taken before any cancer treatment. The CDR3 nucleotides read TGTGCCAGCACGGCAGGTTTAGAATCGGGTCAGCCCCAGCATTTT. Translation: CASTAGLESGQPQHF. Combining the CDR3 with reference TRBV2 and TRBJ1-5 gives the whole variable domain EPEVTQTPSHQVTQMGQEVILRCVPISNHLYFYWYRQILGQKVEFLVSFYNNEISEKSEIFDDQFSVERPDGSNFTLKIRSTKLEDSAMYFCASTAGLESGQPQHFGDGTRLSIL.